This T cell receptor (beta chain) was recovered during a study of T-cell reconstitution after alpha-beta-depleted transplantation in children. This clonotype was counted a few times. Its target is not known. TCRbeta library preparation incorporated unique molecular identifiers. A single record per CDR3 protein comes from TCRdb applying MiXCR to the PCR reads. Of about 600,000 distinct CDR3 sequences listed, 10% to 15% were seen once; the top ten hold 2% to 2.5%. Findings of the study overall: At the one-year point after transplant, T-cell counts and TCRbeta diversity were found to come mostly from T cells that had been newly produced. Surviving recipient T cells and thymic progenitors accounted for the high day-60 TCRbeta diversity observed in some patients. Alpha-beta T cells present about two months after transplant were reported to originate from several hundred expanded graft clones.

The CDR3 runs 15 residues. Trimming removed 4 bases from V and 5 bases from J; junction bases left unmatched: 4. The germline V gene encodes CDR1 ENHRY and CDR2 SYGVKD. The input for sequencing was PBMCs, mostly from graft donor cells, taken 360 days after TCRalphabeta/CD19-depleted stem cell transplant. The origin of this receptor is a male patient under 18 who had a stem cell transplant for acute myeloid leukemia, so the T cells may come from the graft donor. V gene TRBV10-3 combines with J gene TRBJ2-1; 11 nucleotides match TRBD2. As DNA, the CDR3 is TGTGCCATCAGTGTAATAGCGGGAGGGGACAATGAGCAGTTCTTC. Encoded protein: CAISVIAGGDNEQFF.